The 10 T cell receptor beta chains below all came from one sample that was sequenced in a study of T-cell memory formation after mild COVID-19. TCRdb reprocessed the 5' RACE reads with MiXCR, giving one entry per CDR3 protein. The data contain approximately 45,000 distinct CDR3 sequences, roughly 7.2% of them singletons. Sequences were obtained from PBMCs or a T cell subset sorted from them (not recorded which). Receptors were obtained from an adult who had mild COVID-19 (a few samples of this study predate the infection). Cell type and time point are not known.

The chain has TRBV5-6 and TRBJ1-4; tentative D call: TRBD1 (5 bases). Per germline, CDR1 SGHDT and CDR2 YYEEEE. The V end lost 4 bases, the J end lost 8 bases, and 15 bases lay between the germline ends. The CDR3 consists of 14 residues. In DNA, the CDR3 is TGTGCCAGCAGCACGACAGAAAGACCGGAAAAACTGTTTTTT. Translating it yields CASSTTERPEKLFF.

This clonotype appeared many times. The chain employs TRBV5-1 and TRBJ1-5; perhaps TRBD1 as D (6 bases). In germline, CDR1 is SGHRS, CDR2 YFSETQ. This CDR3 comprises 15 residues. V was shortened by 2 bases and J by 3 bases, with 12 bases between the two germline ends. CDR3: CASSFGGRDNQPQHF. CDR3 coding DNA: TGCGCCAGCAGCTTTGGGGGGCGCGACAATCAGCCCCAGCATTTT.

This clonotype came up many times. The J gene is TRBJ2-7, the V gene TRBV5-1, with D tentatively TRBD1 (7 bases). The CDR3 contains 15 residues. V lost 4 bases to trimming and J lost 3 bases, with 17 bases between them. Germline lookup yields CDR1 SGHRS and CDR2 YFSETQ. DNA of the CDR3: TGCGCCAGCAGCCATCGACTCAGGGGGGACTACGAGCAGTACTTC. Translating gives CASSHRLRGDYEQYF.

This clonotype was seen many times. The CDR3 DNA reads TGCGCCAGCAGCAAGGGGATTGGCGAGAACACTGAAGCTTTCTTT. This encodes CASSKGIGENTEAFF. This chain joins TRBV5-1 and TRBJ1-1; a possible D gene is TRBD1 (5 bases). Germline CDR1 SGHRS, CDR2 YFSETQ. V lost 4 bases and J 1 base, leaving 14 bases between the germline ends. CDR3 length equals 15 residues.

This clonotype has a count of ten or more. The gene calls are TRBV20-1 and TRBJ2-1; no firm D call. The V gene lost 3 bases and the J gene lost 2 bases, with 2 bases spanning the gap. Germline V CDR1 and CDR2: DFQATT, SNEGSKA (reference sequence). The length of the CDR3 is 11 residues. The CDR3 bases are TGCAGTGCTAGCACCTACAATGAGCAGTTCTTC. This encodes CSASTYNEQFF.

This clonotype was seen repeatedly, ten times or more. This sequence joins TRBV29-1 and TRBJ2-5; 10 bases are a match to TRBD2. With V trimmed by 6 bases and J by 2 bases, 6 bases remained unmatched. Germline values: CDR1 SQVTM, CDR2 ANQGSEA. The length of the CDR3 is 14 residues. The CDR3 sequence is CSVLAGAVQETQYF. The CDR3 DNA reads TGCAGCGTCCTAGCGGGAGCAGTTCAAGAGACCCAGTACTTC.

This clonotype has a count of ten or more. Written as DNA, the CDR3 is TGCGCCAGCAGCTTCTTACAGGGTGACGGCTACACCTTC. Translation: CASSFLQGDGYTF. The chain recombines TRBV5-1 with TRBJ1-2, with D possibly matching TRBD1 (6 bases). Germline V lookup: CDR1 SGHRS, CDR2 YFSETQ. V lost 2 bases and J lost 8, with 13 bases in between. The CDR3 extends over 13 amino acids.

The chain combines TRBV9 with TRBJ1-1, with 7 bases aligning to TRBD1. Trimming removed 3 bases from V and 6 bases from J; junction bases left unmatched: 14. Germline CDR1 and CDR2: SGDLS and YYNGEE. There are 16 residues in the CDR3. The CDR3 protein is CASSANRGARKAEAFF. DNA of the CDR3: TGTGCCAGCAGCGCTAACAGGGGCGCACGTAAAGCTGAAGCTTTCTTT.

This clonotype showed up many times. This CDR3 reads CAWSSQGNTEAFF. The CDR3, as DNA: TGTGCCTGGAGTTCACAAGGAAACACTGAAGCTTTCTTT. The chain couples TRBV30 to TRBJ1-1, with D unresolved. V was clipped by 2 bases and J by 2 bases, with 9 bases between them. The germline CDR1 and CDR2 sequences are GTSNPN and SVGIG (reference sequence). The CDR3 sequence is 13 residues long.

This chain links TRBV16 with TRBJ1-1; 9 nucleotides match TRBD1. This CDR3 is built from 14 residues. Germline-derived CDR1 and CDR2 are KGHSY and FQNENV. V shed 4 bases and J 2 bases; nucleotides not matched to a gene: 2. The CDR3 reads CASSRQGDNTEAFF. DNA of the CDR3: TGTGCCAGCAGCCGACAGGGGGACAACACTGAAGCTTTCTTT.